The 23 T cell receptor beta chains below all came from one sample that was sequenced in a study of blood T cell repertoires in COVID-19. Profiling relied on immunoSEQ multiplex PCR, and the TCRdb table lists in-frame clones only, not all of them. The profile shows over 200,000 clones, around 86% of them singletons. Sequenced sample: peripheral blood. These receptors came from a man younger than 40 who had recovered from COVID-19.

This clone was seen a few times. The rearrangement links TRBV10-2 to TRBJ2-2; TRBD1 matches 8 bases. The CDR3 contains 16 residues. The germline V gene has CDR1 WSHSY and CDR2 SAAADI. V shed 6 bases, J shed 2 bases, and the junction held 8 bases outside the gene matches. The CDR3 loop reads CASRPIGQGNTGELFF. CDR3 DNA: TGCGCCAGCAGACCGATAGGACAGGGAAACACCGGGGAGCTGTTTTTT.

This clone appeared a few times. V is TRBV13 and J is TRBJ2-7, with 9 bases lining up with TRBD2. This CDR3 is built from 20 residues. The J segment lost 5 bases and the V segment lost 2 bases, leaving 22 bases of the junction unmatched. Germline values: CDR1 PRHDT, CDR2 FYEKMQ (reference sequence). CDR3 sequence: CASSLTGIGERGASRNEQYF. Written as DNA, the CDR3 is TGTGCCAGCAGCTTAACGGGTATAGGGGAGCGGGGGGCCTCTCGGAACGAGCAGTACTTC.

The chain joins TRBV19 to TRBJ1-2; D is ambiguous. The V end lost 5 bases, the J end lost 4 bases, and 14 bases lay between the germline ends. The CDR3 runs to 14 residues. CDR1 and CDR2 (germline): LNHDA, SQIVND (reference sequence). DNA for the CDR3: TGTGCCAGTAGTCGACTCGGACGGGGCTATGGCTACACCTTC. It yields the protein CASSRLGRGYGYTF.

With regard to this clone: Other DNA sequences in the sample encode the same CDR3. The chain joins TRBV20-1 to TRBJ1-1, with D unresolved. The V end lost 1 base, the J end lost 4 bases, and 4 bases lay between the germline ends. From germline, CDR1 is DFQATT and CDR2 SNEGSKA (reference sequence). The CDR3 consists of 11 residues. CDR3 in DNA: TGCAGTGCTAGAGGAGGCACTGAAGCTTTCTTT. Translating gives CSARGGTEAFF.

The chain joins TRBV9 to TRBJ2-5, with D maybe TRBD2 (6 bases). Trimming cost V 0 bases and J 3 bases, with 21 bases left between them. CDR1 is SGDLS, CDR2 YYNGEE, per germline. The CDR3 length is 18 residues. In nucleotides, the CDR3 is TGTGCCAGCAGCGTAGGAATCATGGGGCGGGGAAGCGAAGAGACCCAGTACTTC. Amino acid sequence: CASSVGIMGRGSEETQYF.

The gene calls are TRBV24-1 and TRBJ1-5; no reliable D call. CDR3 size: 13 residues. CDR1 and CDR2 from the germline V gene are KGHDR and SFDVKD. Trimming left V 4 bases short and J 4 bases short, with 7 bases between. CDR3 residues: CATSEARNQPQHF. DNA for the CDR3: TGTGCCACCAGTGAGGCCCGAAATCAGCCCCAGCATTTT.

This clone was observed once. The chain joins TRBV7-9 to TRBJ1-1; 9 bases match TRBD1. The CDR3 consists of 14 residues. The V and J ends lost 5 bases and 5 bases, in that order; junction bases with no gene match: 6. CDR1 and CDR2 (germline): SEHNR, FQNEAQ (reference sequence). DNA of the CDR3: TGTGCCAGCAGCGAGACAGGGGGGTGGACTGAAGCTTTCTTT. The encoded protein is CASSETGGWTEAFF.

The chain uses TRBV4-1 and TRBJ2-7; TRBD1 matches 7 bases. Germline V gene data show CDR1 as MGHRA and CDR2 as YSYEKL. After removal of 0 bases from V and 2 bases from J, the junction contained 4 bases not matched to a gene. The CDR3 sequence is 15 residues long. The CDR3 sequence is CASSQEDRSPYEQYF. The CDR3 DNA reads TGCGCCAGCAGCCAAGAGGACAGGAGTCCCTACGAGCAGTACTTC.

This clone was observed once. In nucleotides, the CDR3 is TGTGCCAGCACCACGCTCAGGGATGGAAACACCATATATTTT. It encodes CASTTLRDGNTIYF. The chain carries TRBV6-5 and TRBJ1-3; D may be TRBD1 (5 bases). V shed 7 bases and J shed 3 bases, with 13 bases lying between them. From germline, CDR1 is MNHEY and CDR2 SVGAGI. This CDR3 spans 14 amino acids.

This clone was detected a few times. The chain is built from TRBV5-1 and TRBJ2-3, with D hard to call. CDR1 SGHRS and CDR2 YFSETQ come from the germline V gene. This CDR3 contains 13 residues. Trimming cost V 1 base and J 8 bases, with 11 bases left between them. Written as DNA, the CDR3 is TGCGCCAGCAGCTTGCAACAGCCCGGTACGCAGTATTTT. This codes for CASSLQQPGTQYF.

The rearrangement uses TRBV9 and TRBJ1-1; D may be TRBD1 (6 bases). The CDR3 is 20 residues long. V shed 5 bases and J shed 2 bases, with 31 bases lying between them. In germline, CDR1 is SGDLS, CDR2 YYNGEE. The CDR3 reads CASRIAGTPTRRSLNTEAFF. CDR3 bases: TGTGCCAGCAGAATAGCCGGGACACCAACCCGTAGGTCACTAAACACTGAAGCTTTCTTT.

The V and J genes are TRBV5-8 and TRBJ2-5, with 7 bases lining up with TRBD2. Unmatched junction bases numbered 4, after V lost 3 bases and J lost 2 bases. Germline CDR1 SGHTS, CDR2 YDEGEE. CDR3 length equals 14 residues. The DNA for the CDR3 is TGTGCCAGCAGCTCCGGACTAGGTCAAGAGACCCAGTACTTC. This translates into CASSSGLGQETQYF. The whole variable domain, remainder taken from reference TRBV5-8 and TRBJ2-5, is EAGVTQSPTHLIKTRGQQATLRCSPISGHTSVYWYQQALGLGLQFLLWYDEGEERNRGNFPPRFSGRQFPNYSSELNVNALELEDSALYLCASSSGLGQETQYFGPGTRLLVL.

The chain carries TRBV6-5 and TRBJ2-7; D remains unclear. The CDR3 spans 14 residues. The ends were cut back, 2 bases at V and 5 bases at J, with 13 bases in the middle. Germline V lookup: CDR1 MNHEY, CDR2 SVGAGI. The CDR3 region has the DNA TGTGCCAGCAGTTACGGGCAGCCCTCTAACGAGCAGTACTTC. This gives the protein CASSYGQPSNEQYF.

The chain links TRBV5-4 to TRBJ1-4; D is undetermined. CDR3 length: 14 residues. Trimming cost V 3 bases and J 0 bases, with 6 bases left between them. Germline V gene sequence: CDR1 SGHNT, CDR2 YYREEE (reference sequence). The CDR3 protein is CASSSGATNEKLFF. The CDR3 nucleotides are TGTGCCAGCAGCTCCGGAGCAACTAATGAAAAACTGTTTTTT.

This clone was recorded only once. The V and J genes are TRBV5-5 and TRBJ1-5; possible D gene TRBD1, 5 bases. CDR3 length: 16 residues. CDR1 is SGHKS, CDR2 YYEKEE, per germline (reference sequence). The V and J ends lost 0 bases and 1 base respectively, with 11 bases between them. The CDR3 loop is CASSLVGVVSNQPQHF. CDR3 in DNA: TGTGCCAGCAGCTTGGTAGGGGTGGTAAGCAATCAGCCCCAGCATTTT. The full variable domain, rest sourced from reference TRBV5-5 and TRBJ1-5, is DAGVTQSPTHLIKTRGQQVTLRCSPISGHKSVSWYQQVLGQGPQFIFQYYEKEERGRGNFPDRFSARQFPNYSSELNVNALLLGDSALYLCASSLVGVVSNQPQHFGDGTRLSIL.

This rearrangement joins TRBV29-1 to TRBJ1-2, with 8 nucleotides matching TRBD1. After removal of 4 bases from V and 4 bases from J, the junction contained 14 bases not matched to a gene. Germline lookup yields CDR1 SQVTM and CDR2 ANQGSEA. The CDR3 is 16 residues long. The CDR3 DNA sequence: TGCAGCGTTGCTGTTTTTCGTGGGACAGGAATCTATGGCTACACCTTC. As protein: CSVAVFRGTGIYGYTF.

CDR3 DNA sequence: TGTGCCACCCGACAGGGAAGGGTGGCCAACCAAGAGACCCAGTACTTC. Translation: CATRQGRVANQETQYF. The chain is built from TRBV2 and TRBJ2-5, with 7 bases aligning to TRBD1. The V segment lost 10 bases and the J segment 0 bases; nucleotides outside the gene matches: 14. The CDR3 covers 16 residues. Germline CDR1 reads SNHLY; CDR2 reads FYNNEI. Full variable domain (missing parts from reference TRBV2 and TRBJ2-5): EPEVTQTPSHQVTQMGQEVILRCVPISNHLYFYWYRQILGQKVEFLVSFYNNEISEKSEIFDDQFSVERPDGSNFTLKIRSTKLEDSAMYFCATRQGRVANQETQYFGPGTRLLVL.

The V and J genes are TRBV2 and TRBJ1-5; the D is unclear. Trimming cost V 6 bases and J 12 bases, with 12 bases left between them. From germline, CDR1 is SNHLY and CDR2 FYNNEI. This CDR3 is 11 amino acids long. The CDR3 spells CASREALDQHF. DNA of the CDR3: TGTGCCAGCAGGGAGGCGCTGGACCAGCATTTT.

The chain recombines TRBV19 with TRBJ2-3, with 11 bases lining up with TRBD2. This CDR3 region has 16 residues. Trimming cost V 3 bases and J 4 bases; bases outside gene matches: 6. The germline V gene encodes CDR1 LNHDA and CDR2 SQIVND (reference sequence). CDR3 nucleotides: TGTGCCAGTAGTATCTGGCGGACTAGCGGGTCAGATACGCAGTATTTT. It encodes CASSIWRTSGSDTQYF.

V is TRBV6-5 and J is TRBJ1-1, with 7 nucleotides matching TRBD1. CDR1 is MNHEY, CDR2 SVGAGI, per germline. This CDR3 is 16 amino acids long. Trimming removed 4 bases from V and 1 base from J; junction bases left unmatched: 9. The CDR3 DNA follows: TGTGCCAGCAGTTTAATGGCAGGGGGGTCGAACACTGAAGCTTTCTTT. This encodes CASSLMAGGSNTEAFF.

This sequence joins TRBV29-1 and TRBJ2-7, with D possibly TRBD2 on 6 matching bases. The CDR3 has 15 amino acids. Germline V gene data show CDR1 as SQVTM and CDR2 as ANQGSEA. Trimming shortened V by 7 bases and J by 3 bases, and 22 bases separated the two germline ends. The CDR3 is CSATRGKLAYYEQYF. Here the CDR3 DNA reads TGCAGCGCCACTCGGGGGAAGCTCGCCTACTACGAGCAGTACTTC.

This sequence joins TRBV11-1 and TRBJ1-6, with D uncertain. The length of the CDR3 is 14 residues. Trimming removed 5 bases at V and 10 bases at J, with 15 bases between. Germline-derived CDR1 and CDR2 are SGHAT and FQDESV (reference sequence). The CDR3 DNA reads TGTGCCAGCAGCCTTGGACCGGAGGCATCACCCCTCCACTTT. It encodes CASSLGPEASPLHF.

The V and J genes are TRBV18 and TRBJ1-1; D unresolved. Per germline, CDR1 KGHSH and CDR2 LQKENI. This CDR3 has 14 amino acids. V lost 3 bases and J lost 3, with 11 bases in between. The CDR3, as DNA: TGTGCCAGCTCACCTGGACGGGGAGACACTGAAGCTTTCTTT. It specifies CASSPGRGDTEAFF.